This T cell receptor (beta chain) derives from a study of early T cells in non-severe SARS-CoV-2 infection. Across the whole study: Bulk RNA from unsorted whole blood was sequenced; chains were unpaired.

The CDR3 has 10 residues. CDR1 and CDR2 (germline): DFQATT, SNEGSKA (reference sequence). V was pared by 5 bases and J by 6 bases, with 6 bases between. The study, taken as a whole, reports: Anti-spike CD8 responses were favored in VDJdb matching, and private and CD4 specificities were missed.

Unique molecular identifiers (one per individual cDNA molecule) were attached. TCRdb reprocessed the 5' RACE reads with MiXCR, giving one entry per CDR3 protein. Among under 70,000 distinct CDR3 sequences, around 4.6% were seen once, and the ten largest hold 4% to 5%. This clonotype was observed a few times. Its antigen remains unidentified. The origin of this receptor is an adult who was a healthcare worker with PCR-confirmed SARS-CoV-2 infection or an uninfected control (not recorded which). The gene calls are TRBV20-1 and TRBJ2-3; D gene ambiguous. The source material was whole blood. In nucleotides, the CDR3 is TGCAGTGCTGAGGCCGATACGCAGTATTTT. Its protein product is CSAEADTQYF.